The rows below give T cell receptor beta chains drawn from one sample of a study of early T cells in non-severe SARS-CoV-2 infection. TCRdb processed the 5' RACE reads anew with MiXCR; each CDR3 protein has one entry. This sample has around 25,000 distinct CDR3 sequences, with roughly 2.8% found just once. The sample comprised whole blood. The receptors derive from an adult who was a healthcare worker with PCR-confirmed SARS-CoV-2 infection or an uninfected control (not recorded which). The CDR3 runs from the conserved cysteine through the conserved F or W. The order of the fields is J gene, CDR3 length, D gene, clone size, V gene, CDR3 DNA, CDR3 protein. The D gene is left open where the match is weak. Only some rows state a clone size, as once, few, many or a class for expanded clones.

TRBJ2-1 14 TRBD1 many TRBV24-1 TGTGCCACCAGTGATTGGACAGGAAAGGATGAGCAGTTCTTC CATSDWTGKDEQFF
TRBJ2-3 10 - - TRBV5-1 TGCGCCAGCGGCACAGATACGCAGTATTTT CASGTDTQYF
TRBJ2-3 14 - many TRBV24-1 TGTGCCACTTCTCCCGGGGCGCGCACAGATACGCAGTATTTT CATSPGARTDTQYF
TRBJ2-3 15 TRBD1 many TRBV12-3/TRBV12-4 TGTGCCAGCAGTCAACAGGGGCGCGAGACAGATACGCAGTATTTT CASSQQGRETDTQYF
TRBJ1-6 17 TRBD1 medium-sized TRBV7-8 TGTGCCAGCAGCTTAGCGTCTCACAGGGGGACTAATTCACCCCTCCACTTT CASSLASHRGTNSPLHF
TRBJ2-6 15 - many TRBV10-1 TGCGCCAGCAGTGAAGGGGGGGCTGGGGCCAACGTCCTGACTTTC CASSEGGAGANVLTF
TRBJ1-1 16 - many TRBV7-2 TGTGCCAGCAGCCTAAATGGCGGGGAGATAGGCACTGAAGCTTTCTTT CASSLNGGEIGTEAFF
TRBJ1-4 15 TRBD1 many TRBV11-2 TGTGCCAGCAGCTTAGGACAGGGGGCCGAAGAAAAACTGTTTTTT CASSLGQGAEEKLFF
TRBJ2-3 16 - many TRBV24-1 TGTGCCACCAGTGATTATCGGGGGAACGACACAGATACGCAGTATTTT CATSDYRGNDTDTQYF
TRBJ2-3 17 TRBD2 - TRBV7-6 TGTGCCAGCAGCTCCTCTCAGCGGGGGGGCGCGAAAGATACGCAGTATTTT CASSSSQRGGAKDTQYF
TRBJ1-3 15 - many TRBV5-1 TGCGCCAGCAGCCCGGACGTACTCTCTGGAAACACCATATATTTT CASSPDVLSGNTIYF
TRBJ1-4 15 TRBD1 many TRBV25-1 TGTGCCAGCAGTGAGAGGGACAGGCCCAATGAAAAACTGTTTTTT CASSERDRPNEKLFF
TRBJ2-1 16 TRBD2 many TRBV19 TGTGCCAGTAGTCCGATAGCGGGGGGACCCTACAATGAGCAGTTCTTC CASSPIAGGPYNEQFF
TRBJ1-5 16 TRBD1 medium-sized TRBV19 TGTGCCAGTAGTAACAGGGGGCCGGATAGCAATCAGCCCCAGCATTTT CASSNRGPDSNQPQHF
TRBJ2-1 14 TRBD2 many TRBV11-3 TGTGCCAGCAGCTTGCGGGGGGGATACAATGAGCAGTTCTTC CASSLRGGYNEQFF
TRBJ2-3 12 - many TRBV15 TGTGCCACCAGCAGAGATGTGGATACGCAGTATTTT CATSRDVDTQYF
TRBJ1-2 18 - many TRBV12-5 TGTGCTAGTGGTTTGGTACTTTTGGGGCAGGAATTTAACTATGGCTACACCTTC CASGLVLLGQEFNYGYTF
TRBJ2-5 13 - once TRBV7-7 TGTGCCAGCAGCTTTGGGGATCAAGAGACCCAGTACTTC CASSFGDQETQYF
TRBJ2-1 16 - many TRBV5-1 TGCGCCAGCAGCCTAGAGGGGGGCGCCTCCTACAATGAGCAGTTCTTC CASSLEGGASYNEQFF
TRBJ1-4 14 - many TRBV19 TGTGCCAGTAGTATATTGGGAGAAAATGAAAAACTGTTTTTT CASSILGENEKLFF
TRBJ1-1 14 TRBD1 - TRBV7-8 TGTGCCAGCAGCTCAGGGACAGCCAACACTGAAGCTTTCTTT CASSSGTANTEAFF
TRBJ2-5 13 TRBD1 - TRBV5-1 TGCGCCAGCAGCTTGGACAGGGGACAGACCCAGTACTTC CASSLDRGQTQYF
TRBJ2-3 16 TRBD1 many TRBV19 TGTGCCAGTAGTGACAGGGCCCTTACTAGCACAGATACGCAGTATTTT CASSDRALTSTDTQYF
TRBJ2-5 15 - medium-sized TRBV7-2 TGTGCCAGCAGCACTAGTCCGGGGTCTACGGAGACCCAGTACTTC CASSTSPGSTETQYF
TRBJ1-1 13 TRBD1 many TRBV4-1 TGCGCCAGCAGCCTTGACAGGGACACTGAAGCTTTCTTT CASSLDRDTEAFF
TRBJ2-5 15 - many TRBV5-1 TGCGCCAGCAGCTTGGGGGATAGGGAGCAAGAGACCCAGTACTTC CASSLGDREQETQYF
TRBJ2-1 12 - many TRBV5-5 TGTGCCAGCAGCCCGGAGGGGAAGAGGCAGTTCTTC CASSPEGKRQFF
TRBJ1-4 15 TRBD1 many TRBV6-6 TGTGCCAGCAGTGCACTGACAGGGCTGCGGGAAAAACTGTTTTTT CASSALTGLREKLFF
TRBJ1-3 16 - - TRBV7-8 TGTGCCAGCAGCACATCCCCCGGACAGTCTGGAAACACCATATATTTT CASSTSPGQSGNTIYF
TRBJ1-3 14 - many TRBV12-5 TGTGCTAGTGGTTTGGGAGGGACTGGAAACACCATATATTTT CASGLGGTGNTIYF
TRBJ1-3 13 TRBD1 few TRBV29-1 TGCAGCGTTGACAGGGGGCTTGGAAACACCATATATTTT CSVDRGLGNTIYF
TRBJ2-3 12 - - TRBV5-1 TGCGCCAGCAGCTTACGCGCAGATACGCAGTATTTT CASSLRADTQYF
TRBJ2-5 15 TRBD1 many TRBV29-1 TGCAGCGTTGAGGATAACAGGGGGCTTTGGGAGACCCAGTACTTC CSVEDNRGLWETQYF
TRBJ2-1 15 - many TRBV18 TGTGCCAGCTCACCTCCAGGGGTCTCCTACAATGAGCAGTTCTTC CASSPPGVSYNEQFF
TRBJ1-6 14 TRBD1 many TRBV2 TGTGCCAGCAGGATAACAGGGGTGGATTCACCCCTCCACTTT CASRITGVDSPLHF
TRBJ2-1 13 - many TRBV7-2 TGTGCCAGCAGCCCGAGACTGTTTTCGTGGCAGTTCTTC CASSPRLFSWQFF
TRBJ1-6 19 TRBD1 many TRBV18 TGTGCCAGCTCACCTTCTATCGCCGGGACAGGGTCTAGGGGTTCACCCCTCCACTTT CASSPSIAGTGSRGSPLHF
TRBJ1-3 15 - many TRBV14 TGTGCCAGCAGCCAAGATTGGAATTCTGGAAACACCATATATTTT CASSQDWNSGNTIYF
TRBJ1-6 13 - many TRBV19 TGTGCCAGTAGTATTGTCGGCAATTCACCCCTCCACTTT CASSIVGNSPLHF
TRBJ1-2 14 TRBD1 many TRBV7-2 TGTGCCAGCAGCTTGACAGGGGGCTTCGATGGCTACACCTTC CASSLTGGFDGYTF
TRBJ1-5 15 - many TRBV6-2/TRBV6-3 TGTGCCAGCAGGTACTCGGGGCCGGGGGAAGGACCCCAGCATTTT CASRYSGPGEGPQHF
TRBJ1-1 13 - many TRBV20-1 TGCAGTGCTAGACTAGACAGGTTCACTGAAGCTTTCTTT CSARLDRFTEAFF
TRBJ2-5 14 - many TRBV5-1 TGCGCCAGCAGCCCTCAGGTGAGGCAAGAGACCCAGTACTTC CASSPQVRQETQYF
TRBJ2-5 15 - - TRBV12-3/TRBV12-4 TGTGCCAGCAGCCGACGAAACGGACTGATGGAGACCCAGTACTTC CASSRRNGLMETQYF
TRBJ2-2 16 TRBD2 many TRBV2 TGTGCCAGCAGCGAACCGGGACTAGCGGGGGTACGAGAGCTGTTTTTT CASSEPGLAGVRELFF
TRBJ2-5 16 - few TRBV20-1 TGCAGTGCTAGAGATCAAGCCGGGGGCTCTTGGGAGACCCAGTACTTC CSARDQAGGSWETQYF
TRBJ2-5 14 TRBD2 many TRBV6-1 TGTGCCAGCAGTGAAAAGACTAGCGGGGAGACCCAGTACTTC CASSEKTSGETQYF